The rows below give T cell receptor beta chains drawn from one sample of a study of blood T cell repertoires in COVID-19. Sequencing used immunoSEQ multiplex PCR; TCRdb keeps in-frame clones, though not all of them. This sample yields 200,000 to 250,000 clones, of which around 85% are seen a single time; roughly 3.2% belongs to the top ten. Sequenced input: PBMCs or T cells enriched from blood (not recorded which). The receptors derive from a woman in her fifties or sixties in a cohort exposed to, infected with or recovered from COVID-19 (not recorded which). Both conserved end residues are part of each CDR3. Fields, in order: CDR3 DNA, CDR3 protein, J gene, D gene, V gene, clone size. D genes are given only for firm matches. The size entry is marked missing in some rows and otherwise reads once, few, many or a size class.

CDR3nt: TGTGCCTGGAGTGTAATGGGAGGTAATCAGCCCCAGCATTTT
CDR3aa: CAWSVMGGNQPQHF
j_gene: TRBJ1-5
d_gene: NA
v_gene: TRBV30
abundance: NA

CDR3nt: TGTGCCAGCAGCTTCGACAGGGGCTATGGCTACACCTTC
CDR3aa: CASSFDRGYGYTF
j_gene: TRBJ1-2
d_gene: TRBD1
v_gene: TRBV6-2/TRBV6-3
abundance: NA

CDR3nt: TGTGCCAGCAGCTTGTTACTTAACACCGGGGAGCTGTTTTTT
CDR3aa: CASSLLLNTGELFF
j_gene: TRBJ2-2
d_gene: NA
v_gene: TRBV7-3
abundance: NA

CDR3nt: TGTGCCAGCAGCTGGGAGAAAACACTCTACAATGAGCAGTTCTTC
CDR3aa: CASSWEKTLYNEQFF
j_gene: TRBJ2-1
d_gene: NA
v_gene: TRBV7-9
abundance: NA

CDR3nt: TGTGCCAGCAGCGGCCGGGACAGGGGAATCGATGGCTACACCTTC
CDR3aa: CASSGRDRGIDGYTF
j_gene: TRBJ1-2
d_gene: TRBD1
v_gene: TRBV6-5
abundance: NA

CDR3nt: TGTGCCAGCAGCCTGATAAGCGGGGGAAACCACGAGCAGTACTTC
CDR3aa: CASSLISGGNHEQYF
j_gene: TRBJ2-7
d_gene: TRBD2
v_gene: TRBV3-1/TRBV3-2
abundance: NA

CDR3nt: TGTGCCAGCAGCTCGAGGGACACCGGGGAGCTGTTTTTT
CDR3aa: CASSSRDTGELFF
j_gene: TRBJ2-2
d_gene: NA
v_gene: TRBV7-3
abundance: NA

CDR3nt: TGCGCCAGCAGAGAGGGGGCTTCTGGGGCCAACGTCCTGACTTTC
CDR3aa: CASREGASGANVLTF
j_gene: TRBJ2-6
d_gene: TRBD1
v_gene: TRBV5-1
abundance: NA

CDR3nt: TGCGCCAGCAGCCCTCCGGGACAGGGAGCATCAGATACGCAGTATTTT
CDR3aa: CASSPPGQGASDTQYF
j_gene: TRBJ2-3
d_gene: TRBD1
v_gene: TRBV5-1
abundance: NA

CDR3nt: TGTGCCAGCTCACCACCGGGACACGGAAACACCATATATTTT
CDR3aa: CASSPPGHGNTIYF
j_gene: TRBJ1-3
d_gene: NA
v_gene: TRBV18
abundance: once

CDR3nt: TGTGCCAGCAGCTACAGGGGATCTGAAGCTTTCTTT
CDR3aa: CASSYRGSEAFF
j_gene: TRBJ1-1
d_gene: TRBD1
v_gene: TRBV3-1/TRBV3-2
abundance: NA

CDR3nt: TGCGCCAGCAGCCAAGCGGCGGGGCCTATAGATACGCAGTATTTT
CDR3aa: CASSQAAGPIDTQYF
j_gene: TRBJ2-3
d_gene: NA
v_gene: TRBV4-3
abundance: NA

CDR3nt: TGTGCCAGCAGCCAGATGGGGGGGCGAGAGACCCAGTACTTC
CDR3aa: CASSQMGGRETQYF
j_gene: TRBJ2-5
d_gene: NA
v_gene: TRBV7-9
abundance: NA

CDR3nt: TGCGCCAGCAGCCAAGATTGGGTAGGACTAGCGGGTATTGAGCAGTTCTTC
CDR3aa: CASSQDWVGLAGIEQFF
j_gene: TRBJ2-1
d_gene: TRBD2
v_gene: TRBV4-3
abundance: NA

CDR3nt: TGTGCCAGCTCGCTTGGGGGGACCTACGAGCAGTACTTC
CDR3aa: CASSLGGTYEQYF
j_gene: TRBJ2-7
d_gene: NA
v_gene: TRBV6-5
abundance: NA

CDR3nt: TGCAGCGTTGTGAGAGAGGCGAACACCGGGGAGCTGTTTTTT
CDR3aa: CSVVREANTGELFF
j_gene: TRBJ2-2
d_gene: NA
v_gene: TRBV29-1
abundance: NA

CDR3nt: TGTGCCAGCAGCCCGTATGGCGGGGGCTCCTACGAGCAGTACTTC
CDR3aa: CASSPYGGGSYEQYF
j_gene: TRBJ2-7
d_gene: TRBD2
v_gene: TRBV3-1/TRBV3-2
abundance: NA

CDR3nt: TGTGCCAGCAGTTCGGACACCTTTCACTCTGGAAACACCATATATTTT
CDR3aa: CASSSDTFHSGNTIYF
j_gene: TRBJ1-3
d_gene: NA
v_gene: TRBV6-2/TRBV6-3
abundance: NA

CDR3nt: TGTGCCAGCAGCCTACATGGAGGGTCCGGGAACACTGAAGCTTTCTTT
CDR3aa: CASSLHGGSGNTEAFF
j_gene: TRBJ1-1
d_gene: NA
v_gene: TRBV4-2
abundance: NA

CDR3nt: TGTGCCAGCAGCTTAGCCGACAGGTTTCATCCTCATGGCTACACCTTC
CDR3aa: CASSLADRFHPHGYTF
j_gene: TRBJ1-2
d_gene: NA
v_gene: TRBV7-8
abundance: NA

CDR3nt: TGTGCCAGCAGCCCAGGGCGCGCAGGAGGCTACACCTTC
CDR3aa: CASSPGRAGGYTF
j_gene: TRBJ1-2
d_gene: NA
v_gene: TRBV14
abundance: NA

CDR3nt: TGTGCCACCAGTGATGCATCCCTAGCGGGGGCCTACAATGAGCAGTTCTTC
CDR3aa: CATSDASLAGAYNEQFF
j_gene: TRBJ2-1
d_gene: TRBD2
v_gene: TRBV24-1
abundance: few

CDR3nt: TGTGCCAGCAGCTTCAGGGGAGTAGGAAACACTGAAGCTTTCTTT
CDR3aa: CASSFRGVGNTEAFF
j_gene: TRBJ1-1
d_gene: NA
v_gene: TRBV7-9
abundance: NA

CDR3nt: TGTGCCAGCAGACCAATTAAGGACCAGGGGTTTTTCGATGAGCAGTTCTTC
CDR3aa: CASRPIKDQGFFDEQFF
j_gene: TRBJ2-1
d_gene: NA
v_gene: TRBV7-2
abundance: few

CDR3nt: TGTGCCTGGAGTCGCCCCGGCCGGGAAGGCAACTATGGCTACACCTTC
CDR3aa: CAWSRPGREGNYGYTF
j_gene: TRBJ1-2
d_gene: NA
v_gene: TRBV30
abundance: NA

CDR3nt: TGTGCCAGCAGCCCCCCGGGACTCGGGGCGAGAGAGCAGTACTTC
CDR3aa: CASSPPGLGAREQYF
j_gene: TRBJ2-7
d_gene: NA
v_gene: TRBV5-6
abundance: NA

CDR3nt: TGCGCCAGCAGCCTCCGGGACACCTACTACGAGCAGTACTTC
CDR3aa: CASSLRDTYYEQYF
j_gene: TRBJ2-7
d_gene: NA
v_gene: TRBV5-1
abundance: NA

CDR3nt: TGTGCCAGCAATAAACGGGGGGCTGGGGCCAACGTCCTGACTTTC
CDR3aa: CASNKRGAGANVLTF
j_gene: TRBJ2-6
d_gene: TRBD2
v_gene: TRBV6-5
abundance: NA

CDR3nt: TGTGCCAGCAGCCTAGGCCTTGGACAGGGGATGGAGACCCAGTACTTC
CDR3aa: CASSLGLGQGMETQYF
j_gene: TRBJ2-5
d_gene: TRBD1
v_gene: TRBV13
abundance: NA

CDR3nt: TGTGCCAGCAGCGCACAGGGGTACACTGAAGCTTTCTTT
CDR3aa: CASSAQGYTEAFF
j_gene: TRBJ1-1
d_gene: TRBD1
v_gene: TRBV7-3
abundance: NA

CDR3nt: TGTGCCAGCAGCTTAGGGACAGTCACAGATACGCAGTATTTT
CDR3aa: CASSLGTVTDTQYF
j_gene: TRBJ2-3
d_gene: NA
v_gene: TRBV7-2
abundance: NA

CDR3nt: TGCAGCGCACCCAGGGGGTACTATGGCTACACCTTC
CDR3aa: CSAPRGYYGYTF
j_gene: TRBJ1-2
d_gene: TRBD1
v_gene: TRBV29-1
abundance: NA

CDR3nt: TGCGCCAGCAGCCAAAAACCGTCAGGGGGCGCCTTGGAGACCCAGTACTTC
CDR3aa: CASSQKPSGGALETQYF
j_gene: TRBJ2-5
d_gene: TRBD1
v_gene: TRBV4-1
abundance: NA

CDR3nt: TGCAGCGTTGAACGGGACAGTACTGGTGAGCAGTTCTTC
CDR3aa: CSVERDSTGEQFF
j_gene: TRBJ2-1
d_gene: TRBD1
v_gene: TRBV29-1
abundance: NA

CDR3nt: TGTGCCTGGATGCCCGAGATCGGTTCACCCCTCCACTTT
CDR3aa: CAWMPEIGSPLHF
j_gene: TRBJ1-6
d_gene: NA
v_gene: TRBV30
abundance: once

CDR3nt: TGTGCCAGCAGCCAAGATTCGCTGGAGAATCAGCCCCAGCATTTT
CDR3aa: CASSQDSLENQPQHF
j_gene: TRBJ1-5
d_gene: NA
v_gene: TRBV4-2
abundance: NA

CDR3nt: TGCAGCGTTGACCAGGGAGGTGGAAACACCATATATTTT
CDR3aa: CSVDQGGGNTIYF
j_gene: TRBJ1-3
d_gene: NA
v_gene: TRBV29-1
abundance: NA

CDR3nt: TGTGCCAGCAGAATCAGGTCTGGCAATGAGCAGTTCTTC
CDR3aa: CASRIRSGNEQFF
j_gene: TRBJ2-1
d_gene: NA
v_gene: TRBV6-5
abundance: NA

CDR3nt: TGCAGCGTTGAGAAACGGCAGGCTTCGTCTGAAGCTTTCTTT
CDR3aa: CSVEKRQASSEAFF
j_gene: TRBJ1-1
d_gene: NA
v_gene: TRBV29-1
abundance: NA

CDR3nt: TGTGCCAGCAGCTTAACGCCGGCGGCTAGCGGGGGTGGTTTGAATGAGCAGTTCTTC
CDR3aa: CASSLTPAASGGGLNEQFF
j_gene: TRBJ2-1
d_gene: TRBD2
v_gene: TRBV7-3
abundance: NA

CDR3nt: TGTGCCAGTCGTCCAGGGGGCGTGGGAAACACCATATATTTT
CDR3aa: CASRPGGVGNTIYF
j_gene: TRBJ1-3
d_gene: TRBD1
v_gene: TRBV6-5
abundance: NA

CDR3nt: TGTGCCAGTAGTATAGGCAAGGCGGCCTACGAGCAGTACTTC
CDR3aa: CASSIGKAAYEQYF
j_gene: TRBJ2-7
d_gene: NA
v_gene: TRBV19
abundance: NA

CDR3nt: TGTGCCAGCAGCTTGGGTCTAGCGGGCCCCGGGGAGCTGTTTTTT
CDR3aa: CASSLGLAGPGELFF
j_gene: TRBJ2-2
d_gene: TRBD2
v_gene: TRBV5-4
abundance: few

CDR3nt: TGCGCCAGCAGGGAGGGACAGGCTAACTATGGCTACACCTTC
CDR3aa: CASREGQANYGYTF
j_gene: TRBJ1-2
d_gene: TRBD1
v_gene: TRBV10-2
abundance: few

CDR3nt: TGCGCCAGCAGACCACCAACAGCCGGGACAGGGAATGGCTACACCTTC
CDR3aa: CASRPPTAGTGNGYTF
j_gene: TRBJ1-2
d_gene: TRBD1
v_gene: TRBV5-1
abundance: NA